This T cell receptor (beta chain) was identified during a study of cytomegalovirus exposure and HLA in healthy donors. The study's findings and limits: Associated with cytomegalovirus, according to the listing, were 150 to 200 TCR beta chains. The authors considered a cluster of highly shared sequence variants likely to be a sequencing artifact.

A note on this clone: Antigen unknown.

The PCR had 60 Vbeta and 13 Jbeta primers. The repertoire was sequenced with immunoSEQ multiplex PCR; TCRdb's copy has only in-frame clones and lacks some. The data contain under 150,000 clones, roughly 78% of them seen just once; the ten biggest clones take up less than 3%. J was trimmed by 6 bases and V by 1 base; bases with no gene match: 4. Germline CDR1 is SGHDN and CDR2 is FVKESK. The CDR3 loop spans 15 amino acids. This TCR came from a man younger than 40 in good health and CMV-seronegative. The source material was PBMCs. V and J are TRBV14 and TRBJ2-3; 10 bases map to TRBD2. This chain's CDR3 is CASSQGAGGLDTQYF. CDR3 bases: TGTGCCAGCAGCCAAGGAGCGGGAGGGTTGGATACGCAGTATTTT.